A single sample gave rise to the 28 T cell receptor beta chains below, sequenced in a study of blood T cell repertoires in COVID-19. This table comes from immunoSEQ multiplex PCR, and its TCRdb copy is limited to in-frame clones, with some not included. In the table there are 95,000 to 150,000 clones, around nine tenths of which are singletons. Sequencing was done on a sample of peripheral blood. These receptor sequences come from a woman in her fifties or sixties with active or convalescent COVID-19.

The chain employs TRBV6-2 or TRBV6-3 and TRBJ2-5; 10 bases match TRBD2. The CDR3 sequence is 13 residues long. V lost 4 bases to trimming and J lost 5 bases; unmatched junction nucleotides: 1. CDR1 MNHEY and CDR2 SVGEGT come from the germline V gene. The CDR3 DNA sequence: TGTGCCAGCAGTTTTAGCGGGAGGGAGACCCAGTACTTC. This codes for CASSFSGRETQYF.

The V call is TRBV5-1, the J call TRBJ1-1; TRBD1 might be the D (5 bases). Germline V gene data show CDR1 as SGHRS and CDR2 as YFSETQ. V lost 4 bases to trimming and J lost 8 bases, with 24 bases between them. This CDR3 is 16 amino acids long. The CDR3 protein is CASSADPYGGSTEAFF. Written as DNA, the CDR3 is TGCGCCAGCAGCGCGGACCCCTACGGGGGGAGCACCGAAGCTTTCTTT. Together with reference TRBV5-1 and TRBJ1-1, the CDR3 gives the full variable domain: KAGVTQTPRYLIKTRGQQVTLSCSPISGHRSVSWYQQTPGQGLQFLFEYFSETQRNKGNFPGRFSGRQFSNSRSEMNVSTLELGDSALYLCASSADPYGGSTEAFFGQGTRLTVV.

The J gene is TRBJ2-1, the V gene TRBV28, with D tentatively TRBD2 (6 bases). Looked up from germline, CDR1 is MDHEN and CDR2 is SYDVKM. Trimming left V 5 bases short and J 4 bases short, with 15 bases between. The CDR3 has 15 residues. In DNA, the CDR3 is TGTGCCAGCAGTGCGACTAGTGGGGCGTACAATGAGCAGTTCTTC. It codes for CASSATSGAYNEQFF.

The rearrangement links TRBV19 to TRBJ1-1; 7 nucleotides agree with TRBD1. Germline V gives CDR1 LNHDA, CDR2 SQIVND (reference sequence). This CDR3 has 15 residues. Germline trimming cut 3 bases from V and 3 bases from J; bases unmatched to any gene: 7. CDR3 region: CASSMQGQQYTEAFF. As DNA, the CDR3 is TGTGCCAGTAGTATGCAGGGACAGCAATACACTGAAGCTTTCTTT.

This clone was detected a few times. The chain combines TRBV7-9 with TRBJ2-7, with a possible D match to TRBD2 (5 bases). Trimming left V 4 bases short and J 6 bases short, with 16 bases between. Germline loops: CDR1 SEHNR, CDR2 FQNEAQ (reference sequence). CDR3 size: 14 residues. Here the CDR3 reads CASSSPGITSEQYF. As DNA, the CDR3 is TGTGCCAGCAGCTCGCCCGGGATCACGAGCGAGCAGTACTTC.

The rearrangement uses TRBV9 and TRBJ2-2; D remains ambiguous. The germline CDR1 and CDR2 sequences are SGDLS and YYNGEE. This CDR3 contains 14 residues. V was pared by 3 bases and J by 1 base, with 7 bases between. CDR3 DNA: TGTGCCAGCAGCGATGAGCGGAACACCGGGGAGCTGTTTTTT. Translation: CASSDERNTGELFF.

This clone was seen just once. CDR3 amino acids: CASSQDSRAGSPYEQYF. In DNA, the CDR3 is TGCGCCAGCAGCCAAGACTCCCGAGCGGGATCTCCCTACGAGCAGTACTTC. The rearrangement joins TRBV4-3 to TRBJ2-7; 7 nucleotides match TRBD2. J lost 2 bases, V lost 0 bases, and 10 bases had no gene match. The V gene's germline CDR1 is LGHNA and CDR2 YSLEER. This CDR3 has 17 amino acids.

This clone was seen just once. V and J are TRBV7-3 and TRBJ2-7, with TRBD2 identical over 7 bases. This CDR3 is built from 15 residues. V trimming: 2 bases; J trimming: 2 bases; junction bases outside the gene matches: 6. Looked up from germline, CDR1 is SGHTA and CDR2 is FQGTGA. Here the CDR3 reads CASSLFVGGPYEQYF. DNA for the CDR3: TGTGCCAGCAGCTTATTCGTGGGAGGGCCCTACGAGCAGTACTTC.

The table lists this clone with a count of one. DNA for the CDR3: TGCGCCAGCAGGGACTCCACCTGGGAGACCCAGTACTTC. Translating gives CASRDSTWETQYF. The chain couples TRBV10-2 to TRBJ2-5; the D gene is possibly TRBD2 (5 bases). CDR1 is WSHSY, CDR2 SAAADI, per germline. The CDR3 has 13 residues. V lost 6 bases and J 5 bases, leaving 13 bases between the germline ends.

The chain has TRBV15 and TRBJ1-5; TRBD1 aligns across 9 bases. J gave up 4 bases and V 5 bases, and 3 bases lay outside the gene matches. Germline V CDR1 and CDR2: LNHNV, YYDKDF (reference sequence). There are 14 residues in the CDR3. The CDR3, as DNA: TGTGCCACCAGCCAGGACAGGGGAAATCAGCCCCAGCATTTT. It is translated as CATSQDRGNQPQHF.

The chain recombines TRBV3-1 (or the pseudogene TRBV3-2) with TRBJ2-1; TRBD2 matches at 9 bases. With 6 bases clipped from V and 3 bases from J, the junction kept 6 bases outside the gene matches. There are 15 residues in the CDR3. Germline assignment: CDR1 LGHDT and CDR2 YNNKEL (reference sequence). In nucleotides, the CDR3 is TGTGCCAGCAGTCTTAGCGGGAGTCTCTACAATGAGCAGTTCTTC. It is translated as CASSLSGSLYNEQFF.

This clone was recorded once. The chain links TRBV18 to TRBJ2-3, with D perhaps TRBD2 (5 bases). CDR3 size: 13 residues. Germline V lookup: CDR1 KGHSH, CDR2 LQKENI. Trimming removed 6 bases at V and 6 bases at J, with 13 bases between. The chain's CDR3 is CASSPNTGDTQYF. The CDR3 DNA is TGTGCCAGCTCCCCTAATACGGGGGATACGCAGTATTTT. The complete variable domain, with remaining parts taken from reference TRBV18 and TRBJ2-3, reads NAGVMQNPRHLVRRRGQEARLRCSPMKGHSHVYWYRQLPEEGLKFMVYLQKENIIDESGMPKERFSAEFPKEGPSILRIQQVVRGDSAAYFCASSPNTGDTQYFGPGTRLTVL.

This clone has only one observation. The chain uses TRBV2 and TRBJ1-2; 7 positions match TRBD1. The V gene's germline CDR1 is SNHLY and CDR2 FYNNEI. V gave up 4 bases and J gave up 5 bases; unmatched junction bases: 4. The CDR3 contains 13 residues. The CDR3 loop reads CASSGQGVYGYTF. Here the CDR3 DNA reads TGTGCCAGCAGTGGGCAGGGGGTATATGGCTACACCTTC. The variable domain in full, with the rest retrieved from reference TRBV2 and TRBJ1-2, is EPEVTQTPSHQVTQMGQEVILRCVPISNHLYFYWYRQILGQKVEFLVSFYNNEISEKSEIFDDQFSVERPDGSNFTLKIRSTKLEDSAMYFCASSGQGVYGYTFGSGTRLTVV.

The chain recombines TRBV19 with TRBJ1-1; 7 positions agree with TRBD1. V trimming: 0 bases; J trimming: 0 bases; junction bases outside the gene matches: 1. Looked up from germline, CDR1 is LNHDA and CDR2 is SQIVND (reference sequence). CDR3 length: 15 amino acids. CDR3 nucleotide sequence: TGTGCCAGTAGTATAGAGGGACAGATGAACACTGAAGCTTTCTTT. It translates to CASSIEGQMNTEAFF.

The sample holds a few counts of this clone. V is TRBV6-1 and J is TRBJ1-1; TRBD1 agrees at 7 bases. V gave up 1 base and J gave up 3 bases; unmatched junction bases: 5. The germline gives CDR1 MNHNS, CDR2 SASEGT. The CDR3 extends over 15 amino acids. The CDR3 region is CASSEEAGGYTEAFF. For the CDR3, the DNA is TGTGCCAGCAGTGAAGAGGCAGGGGGATACACTGAAGCTTTCTTT.

This sequence joins TRBV6-1 and TRBJ2-7, with 7 bases lining up with TRBD2. The V gene end was trimmed by 0 bases and the J gene end by 3 bases; junction bases not matched to a gene: 5. The CDR3 runs 15 residues. Germline CDR1 and CDR2: MNHNS and SASEGT. CDR3 loop: CASSEAGLVGYEQYF. CDR3 nucleotides: TGTGCCAGCAGTGAAGCCGGACTAGTTGGCTACGAGCAGTACTTC.

This clone occurred once. V gene TRBV10-3 combines with J gene TRBJ1-1; TRBD1 agrees at 7 bases. This CDR3 region has 15 residues. CDR1 and CDR2 (germline): ENHRY, SYGVKD. The ends lost 0 bases at V and 2 bases at J; junction bases unmatched: 3. The DNA for the CDR3 is TGTGCCATCAGTGAGTCGCAGGGGGTAAACACTGAAGCTTTCTTT. Translated: CAISESQGVNTEAFF.

The chain couples TRBV7-2 to TRBJ2-3, with D perhaps TRBD2 (5 bases). Trimming took 5 bases from V and 8 from J, leaving 14 bases between them. Germline V CDR1 and CDR2: SGHTA, FQGNSA. The CDR3 loop spans 13 amino acids. DNA for the CDR3: TGTGCCAGCAGCGGGAGCGGTGGTAGTACGCAGTATTTT. Its translation is CASSGSGGSTQYF.

The rearrangement links TRBV28 to TRBJ1-2; TRBD1 might be the D (5 bases). The CDR3 runs 12 residues. Trimming pared 5 bases from V and 6 bases from J, leaving 10 bases between. The germline gives CDR1 MDHEN, CDR2 SYDVKM. Here the CDR3 DNA reads TGTGCCAGCAGTCCGGACATAGATGGCTACACCTTC. Translating gives CASSPDIDGYTF.

This chain joins TRBV6-2 or TRBV6-3 and TRBJ1-3; D not certain. V gave up 2 bases and J gave up 0 bases, with 17 bases separating them. Germline lookup yields CDR1 MNHEY and CDR2 SVGEGT. This CDR3 is built from 18 residues. The CDR3 sequence: CASSYPPGIVSSGNTIYF. The CDR3 bases are TGTGCCAGCAGTTACCCCCCGGGAATCGTCAGCTCTGGAAACACCATATATTTT.

V usage is TRBV20-1 and J usage is TRBJ1-6; D gene unclear. Looked up from germline, CDR1 is DFQATT and CDR2 is SNEGSKA (reference sequence). The CDR3 spans 11 residues. V dropped 4 bases and J dropped 7 bases, with 5 bases sitting between them. The CDR3 DNA is TGCAGTGCTATAGCCAATTCACCCCTCCACTTT. As protein: CSAIANSPLHF.

CDR3 DNA: TGTGCCAGCAGTTTAGGGGACAGGGTCCGGGCGGCGTTCAATGAGCAGTTCTTC. It yields the protein CASSLGDRVRAAFNEQFF. The V gene is TRBV28, the J gene TRBJ2-1; 9 nucleotides line up with TRBD1. The junction had 14 bases not matched to a gene; V was cut back by 2 bases and J by 6 bases. CDR3 size: 18 residues. The germline V gene encodes CDR1 MDHEN and CDR2 SYDVKM.

V and J are TRBV5-1 and TRBJ2-3; TRBD1 agrees at 9 bases. J was trimmed by 4 bases and V by 4 bases; bases with no gene match: 16. Germline V gene lookup returns CDR1 SGHRS and CDR2 YFSETQ. The CDR3 runs to 18 residues. CDR3 residues: CASSQRTGVVGAADTQYF. CDR3 coding DNA: TGCGCCAGCAGCCAGAGGACAGGGGTGGTGGGAGCTGCAGATACGCAGTATTTT.

V is TRBV9 and J is TRBJ2-1; no definite D call. In germline, CDR1 is SGDLS, CDR2 YYNGEE. The length of the CDR3 is 15 residues. V was cut by 2 bases and J by 0 bases, with 9 bases left in between. CDR3: CASSVTRSSYNEQFF. The CDR3 coding sequence is TGTGCCAGCAGCGTTACCCGTAGCTCCTACAATGAGCAGTTCTTC.

J is TRBJ2-1 and V is TRBV19, with TRBD2 matching over 12 bases. Losses at the gene ends were 5 bases for V and 9 bases for J; bases not matched to a gene: 11. Per the germline V gene, CDR1 is LNHDA and CDR2 is SQIVND (reference sequence). The CDR3 is 16 amino acids. This CDR3 reads CASSSRTSGTLSEQFF. CDR3 nucleotides: TGTGCCAGTAGTTCGCGGACTAGCGGGACTCTTTCTGAGCAGTTCTTC. Based on the CDR3 plus reference TRBV19 and TRBJ2-1, the full variable domain is DGGITQSPKYLFRKEGQNVTLSCEQNLNHDAMYWYRQDPGQGLRLIYYSQIVNDFQKGDIAEGYSVSREKKESFPLTVTSAQKNPTAFYLCASSSRTSGTLSEQFFGPGTRLTVL.

J is TRBJ1-5 and V is TRBV15; 7 positions agree with TRBD1. The CDR3 has 11 residues. The trim removed 4 bases at V and 13 bases at J, leaving 4 bases unmatched. Germline lookup yields CDR1 LNHNV and CDR2 YYDKDF (reference sequence). The CDR3 is CATSNDREQHF. The CDR3 DNA reads as TGTGCCACCAGCAACGACAGGGAACAGCATTTT.

Concerning this clone itself: An end of the junction does not agree with germline; a read error may underlie this. This sequence joins TRBV13 and TRBJ2-4, with TRBD2 matching 9 bases. Germline V gene lookup returns CDR1 PRHDT and CDR2 FYEKMQ (reference sequence). The CDR3 is 15 amino acids. The CDR3 nucleotides are TGTGCCAGCAGCTCTCGGACTAGCGCCAGAAACATTCAGTACTTC. Residues: CASSSRTSARNIQYF.

V is TRBV4-1 and J is TRBJ2-2; D is possibly TRBD1 (5 bases). V lost 6 bases to trimming and J lost 4 bases, with 6 bases between them. The CDR3 is made up of 12 amino acids. Germline V gene sequence: CDR1 MGHRA, CDR2 YSYEKL. The CDR3 spells CASRGVTGELFF. DNA for the CDR3: TGCGCCAGCAGAGGGGTCACCGGGGAGCTGTTTTTT.